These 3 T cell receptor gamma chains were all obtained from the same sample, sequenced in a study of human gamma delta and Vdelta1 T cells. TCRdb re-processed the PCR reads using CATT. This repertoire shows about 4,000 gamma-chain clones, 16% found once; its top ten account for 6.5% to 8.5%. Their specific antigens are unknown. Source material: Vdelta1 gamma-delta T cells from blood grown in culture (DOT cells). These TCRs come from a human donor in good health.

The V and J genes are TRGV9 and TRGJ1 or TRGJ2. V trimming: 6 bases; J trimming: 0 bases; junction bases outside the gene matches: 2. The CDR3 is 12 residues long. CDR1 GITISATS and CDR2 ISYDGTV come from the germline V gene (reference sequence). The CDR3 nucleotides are TGTGCCTTGTGGAAGAATTATTATAAGAAACTCTTT. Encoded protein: CALWKNYYKKLF.

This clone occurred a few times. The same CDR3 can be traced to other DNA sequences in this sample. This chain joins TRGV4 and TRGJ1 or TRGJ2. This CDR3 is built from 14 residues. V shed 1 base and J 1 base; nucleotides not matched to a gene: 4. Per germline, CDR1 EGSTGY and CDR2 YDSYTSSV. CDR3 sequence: CATWDGLNYYKKLF. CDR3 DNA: TGTGCCACCTGGGATGGCTTAAATTATTATAAGAAACTCTTT.

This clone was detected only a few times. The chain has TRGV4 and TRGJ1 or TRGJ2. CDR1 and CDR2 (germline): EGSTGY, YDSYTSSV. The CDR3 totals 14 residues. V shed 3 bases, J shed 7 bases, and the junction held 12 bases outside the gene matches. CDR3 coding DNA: TGTGCCACCTGGGATACGGGTATATGGTATAAGAAACTCTTT. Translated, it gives CATWDTGIWYKKLF.